The 2 T cell receptor beta chains below were found in one sample sequenced in a study of T-cell memory formation after mild COVID-19 (dated by TCRdb to the early 2020s). Preparation of the library involved 5' RACE. The reads were generated on an Illumina NovaSeq 6000. TCRdb ran its own pipeline on the public reads, namely fastp trimming at Q25 and MiXCR clone calling, and kept in-frame beta chains. Each entry is one CDR3 protein sequence, shown with its most common DNA and genes. This sample lists hundreds of thousands of distinct CDR3 sequences; about 18% were detected once. 8.1% of the sample rests with the top ten. Sequencing input: PBMCs or a T cell subset sorted from them (not recorded which). The receptors come from an adult woman who had mild COVID-19 (a few samples of this study predate the infection). The sample titles of this study are shuffled in the database, so cell type and time point are left out; the donor was told from shared clones.

This clonotype was seen a handful of times. The V gene is TRBV12-3 or TRBV12-4, the J gene TRBJ2-5, with 8 bases fitting TRBD1. The junction had 4 bases not matched to a gene; V was cut back by 3 bases and J by 4 bases. The CDR3 spans 14 residues. Here the CDR3 reads CASSFRTGLETQYF. In nucleotides, the CDR3 is TGTGCCAGCAGTTTCAGGACAGGGTTAGAGACCCAGTACTTC.

This clonotype was seen a handful of times. V gene TRBV7-9 combines with J gene TRBJ2-7; 9 positions match TRBD1. The CDR3 sequence is 15 residues long. CDR1 is SEHNR and CDR2 is FQNEAQ in the germline V gene (reference sequence). After removal of 5 bases from V and 6 bases from J, the junction contained 11 bases not matched to a gene. CDR3 protein: CASSAPGQGEIEQYF. DNA for the CDR3: TGTGCCAGCAGCGCCCCGGGACAGGGAGAGATCGAGCAGTACTTC.